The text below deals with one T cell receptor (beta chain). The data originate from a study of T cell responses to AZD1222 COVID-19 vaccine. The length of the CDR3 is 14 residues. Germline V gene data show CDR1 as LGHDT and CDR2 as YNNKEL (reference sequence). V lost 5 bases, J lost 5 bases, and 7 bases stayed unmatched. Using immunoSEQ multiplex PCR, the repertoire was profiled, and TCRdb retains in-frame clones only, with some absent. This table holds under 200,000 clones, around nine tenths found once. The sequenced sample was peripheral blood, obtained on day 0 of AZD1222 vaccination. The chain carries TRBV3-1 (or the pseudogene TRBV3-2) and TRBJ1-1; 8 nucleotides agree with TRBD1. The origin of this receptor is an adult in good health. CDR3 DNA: TGTGCCAGCAGCGGACAGGGATACGCGACTGAAGCTTTCTTT. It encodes CASSGQGYATEAFF.